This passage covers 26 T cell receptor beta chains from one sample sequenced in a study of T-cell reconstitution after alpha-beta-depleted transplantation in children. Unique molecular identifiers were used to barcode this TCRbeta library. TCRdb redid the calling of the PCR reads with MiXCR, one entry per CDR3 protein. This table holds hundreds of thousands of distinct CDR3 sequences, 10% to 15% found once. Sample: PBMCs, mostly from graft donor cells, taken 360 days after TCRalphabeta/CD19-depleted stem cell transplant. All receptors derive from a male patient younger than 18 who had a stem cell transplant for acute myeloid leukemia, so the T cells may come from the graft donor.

Here the CDR3 DNA reads TGTGCCAGCAGCTTATTACCCAGACTAGCGGGAGCTGCCGAGCAGTTCTTC. Translated: CASSLLPRLAGAAEQFF. The rearrangement joins TRBV7-3 to TRBJ2-1; the match to TRBD2 covers 12 bases. V shed 2 bases and J 10 bases; nucleotides not matched to a gene: 12. CDR3 size: 17 residues. Germline CDR1 is SGHTA and CDR2 is FQGTGA.

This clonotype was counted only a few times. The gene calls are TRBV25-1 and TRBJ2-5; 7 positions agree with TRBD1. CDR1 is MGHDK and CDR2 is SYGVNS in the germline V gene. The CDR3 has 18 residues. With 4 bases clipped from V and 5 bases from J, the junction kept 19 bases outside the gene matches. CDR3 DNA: TGTGCCAGCAGTGGGCCGACAGGGAAATTCCCTCATGTGGAGACCCAGTACTTC. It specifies CASSGPTGKFPHVETQYF.

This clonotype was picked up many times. In DNA form, the CDR3 reads TGTGCCAGCAGACCGGACGGGGACTACTACGAGCAGTACTTC. Translation gives CASRPDGDYYEQYF. The chain recombines TRBV28 with TRBJ2-7; the match to TRBD2 covers 7 bases. Germline-derived CDR1 and CDR2 are MDHEN and SYDVKM. The CDR3 contains 14 residues. After removal of 6 bases from V and 3 bases from J, the junction contained 8 bases not matched to a gene.

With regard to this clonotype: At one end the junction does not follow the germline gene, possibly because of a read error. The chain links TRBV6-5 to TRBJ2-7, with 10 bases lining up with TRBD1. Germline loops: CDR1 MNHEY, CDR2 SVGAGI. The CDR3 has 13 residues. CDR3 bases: TGTGCCAGCAGTTATCTCCGGGACAGGGGATTTGACTTC. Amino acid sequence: CASSYLRDRGFDF.

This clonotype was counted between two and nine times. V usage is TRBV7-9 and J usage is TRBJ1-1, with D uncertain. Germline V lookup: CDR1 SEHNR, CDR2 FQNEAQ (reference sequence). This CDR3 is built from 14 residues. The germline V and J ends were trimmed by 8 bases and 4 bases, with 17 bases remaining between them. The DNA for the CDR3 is TGTGCCAGCCGGGGAGCAGCGATGGGCACTGAAGCTTTCTTT. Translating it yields CASRGAAMGTEAFF.

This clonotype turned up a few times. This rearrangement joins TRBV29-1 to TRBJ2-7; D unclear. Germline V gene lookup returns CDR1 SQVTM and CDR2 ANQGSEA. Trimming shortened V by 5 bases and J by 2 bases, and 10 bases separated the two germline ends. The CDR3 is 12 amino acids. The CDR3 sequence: CSVKSDPYEQYF. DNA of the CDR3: TGCAGCGTTAAATCAGACCCCTACGAGCAGTACTTC.

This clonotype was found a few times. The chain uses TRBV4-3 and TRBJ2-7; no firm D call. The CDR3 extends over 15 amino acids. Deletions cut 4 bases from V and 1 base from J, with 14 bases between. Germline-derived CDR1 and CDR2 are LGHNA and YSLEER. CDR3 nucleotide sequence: TGCGCCAGCAGCCGGATTGCAACAAGGTCCTACGAGCAGTACTTC. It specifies CASSRIATRSYEQYF.

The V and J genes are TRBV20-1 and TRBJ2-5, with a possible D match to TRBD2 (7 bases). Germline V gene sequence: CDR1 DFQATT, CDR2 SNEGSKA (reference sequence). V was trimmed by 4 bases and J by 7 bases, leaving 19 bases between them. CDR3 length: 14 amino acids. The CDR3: CSATAVGGPATQYF. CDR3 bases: TGCAGTGCTACGGCCGTGGGGGGGCCTGCGACCCAGTACTTC.

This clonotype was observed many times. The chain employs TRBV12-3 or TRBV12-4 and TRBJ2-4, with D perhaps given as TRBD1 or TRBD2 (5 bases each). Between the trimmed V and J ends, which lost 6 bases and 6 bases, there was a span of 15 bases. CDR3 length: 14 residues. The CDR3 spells CASSPPGRGNIQYF. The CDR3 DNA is TGTGCCAGCAGCCCACCGGGACGGGGAAACATTCAGTACTTC.

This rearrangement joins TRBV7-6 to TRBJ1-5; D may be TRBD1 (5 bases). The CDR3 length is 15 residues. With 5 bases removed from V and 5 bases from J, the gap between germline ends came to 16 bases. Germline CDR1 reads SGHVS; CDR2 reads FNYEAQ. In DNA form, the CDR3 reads TGTGCCAGCAGCCGCTTCCAGGGATACCATCAGCCCCAGCATTTT. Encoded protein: CASSRFQGYHQPQHF.

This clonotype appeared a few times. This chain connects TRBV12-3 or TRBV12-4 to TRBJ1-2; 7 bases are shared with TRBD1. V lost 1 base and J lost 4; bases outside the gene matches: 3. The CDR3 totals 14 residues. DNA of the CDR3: TGTGCCAGCAGTTTAGAGGGGGCGGGCTATGGCTACACCTTC. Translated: CASSLEGAGYGYTF.

CDR3 amino acids: CASRPISGSADEQFF. CDR3 DNA: TGTGCCAGCAGACCGATTAGCGGGAGTGCCGATGAGCAGTTCTTC. This rearrangement joins TRBV7-6 to TRBJ2-1, with 9 bases identical to TRBD2. The CDR3 length is 15 residues. Germline V gene sequence: CDR1 SGHVS, CDR2 FNYEAQ. J gave up 8 bases and V 6 bases, and 11 bases lay outside the gene matches.

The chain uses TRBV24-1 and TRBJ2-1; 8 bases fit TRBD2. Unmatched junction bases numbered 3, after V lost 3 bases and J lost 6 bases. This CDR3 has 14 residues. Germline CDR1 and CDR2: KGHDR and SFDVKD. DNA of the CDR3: TGTGCCACCAGTGATAGCGGGAGAAGCAATGAGCAGTTCTTC. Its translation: CATSDSGRSNEQFF.

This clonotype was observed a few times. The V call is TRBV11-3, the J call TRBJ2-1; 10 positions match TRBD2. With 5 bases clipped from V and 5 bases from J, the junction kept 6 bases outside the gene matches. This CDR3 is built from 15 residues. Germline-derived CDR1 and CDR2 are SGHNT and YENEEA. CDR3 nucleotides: TGTGCCAGCAGCCGTGGGACTAGCGTCGACAATGAGCAGTTCTTC. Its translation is CASSRGTSVDNEQFF. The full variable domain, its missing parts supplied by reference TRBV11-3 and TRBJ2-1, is EAGVVQSPRYKIIEKKQPVAFWCNPISGHNTLYWYLQNLGQGPELLIRYENEEAVDDSQLPKDRFSAERLKGVDSTLKIQPAELGDSAVYLCASSRGTSVDNEQFFGPGTRLTVL.

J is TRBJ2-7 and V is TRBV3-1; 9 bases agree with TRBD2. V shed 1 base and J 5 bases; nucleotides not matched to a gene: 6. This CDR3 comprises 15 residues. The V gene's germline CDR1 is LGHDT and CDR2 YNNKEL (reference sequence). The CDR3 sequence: CASSQVSGRFHEQYF. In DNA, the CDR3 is TGTGCCAGCAGCCAAGTAAGCGGGAGGTTTCACGAGCAGTACTTC.

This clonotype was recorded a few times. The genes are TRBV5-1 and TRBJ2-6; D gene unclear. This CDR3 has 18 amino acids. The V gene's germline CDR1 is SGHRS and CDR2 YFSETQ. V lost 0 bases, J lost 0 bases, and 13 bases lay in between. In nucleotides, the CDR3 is TGCGCCAGCAGCTTGGTGGGTGTCCCCCACTCTGGGGCCAACGTCCTGACTTTC. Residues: CASSLVGVPHSGANVLTF.

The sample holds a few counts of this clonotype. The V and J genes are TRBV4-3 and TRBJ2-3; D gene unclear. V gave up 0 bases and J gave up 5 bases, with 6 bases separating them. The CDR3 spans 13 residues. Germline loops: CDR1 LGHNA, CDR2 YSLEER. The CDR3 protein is CASSQDLGDTQYF. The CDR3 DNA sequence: TGCGCCAGCAGCCAAGATCTGGGAGATACGCAGTATTTT.

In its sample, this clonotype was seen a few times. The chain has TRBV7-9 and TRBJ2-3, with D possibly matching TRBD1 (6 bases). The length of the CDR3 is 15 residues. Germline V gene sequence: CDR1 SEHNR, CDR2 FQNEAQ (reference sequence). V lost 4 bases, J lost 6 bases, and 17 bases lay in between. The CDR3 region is CASSSRGTYVDTQYF. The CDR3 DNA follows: TGTGCCAGCAGCTCTAGGGGGACCTATGTGGATACGCAGTATTTT.

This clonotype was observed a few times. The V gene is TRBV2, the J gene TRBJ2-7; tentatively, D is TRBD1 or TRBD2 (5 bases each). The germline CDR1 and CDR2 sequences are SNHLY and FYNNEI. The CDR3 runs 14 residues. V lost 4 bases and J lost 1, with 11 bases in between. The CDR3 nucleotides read TGTGCCAGCAGTGTACTAGGGGTATCCTACGAGCAGTACTTC. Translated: CASSVLGVSYEQYF.

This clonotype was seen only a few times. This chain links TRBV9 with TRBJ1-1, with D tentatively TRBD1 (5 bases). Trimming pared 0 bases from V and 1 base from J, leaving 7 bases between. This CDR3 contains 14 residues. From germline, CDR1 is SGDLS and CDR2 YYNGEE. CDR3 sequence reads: CASSVVGENTEAFF. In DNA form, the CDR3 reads TGTGCCAGCAGCGTAGTGGGGGAGAACACTGAAGCTTTCTTT.

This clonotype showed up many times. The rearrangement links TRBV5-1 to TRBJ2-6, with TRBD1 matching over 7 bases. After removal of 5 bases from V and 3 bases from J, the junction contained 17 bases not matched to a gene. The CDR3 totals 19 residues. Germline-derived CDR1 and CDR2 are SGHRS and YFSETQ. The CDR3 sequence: CASSVWDSGSRGGANVLTF. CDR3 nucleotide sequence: TGCGCCAGCAGTGTTTGGGACAGTGGGTCCAGAGGTGGGGCCAACGTCCTGACTTTC.

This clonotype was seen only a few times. In DNA, the CDR3 is TGTGCCAGCAGTTTCCGAGGGAGGGCCGGGGAGCTGTTTTTT. Its translation: CASSFRGRAGELFF. This rearrangement joins TRBV12-3 or TRBV12-4 to TRBJ2-2, with 7 bases matching TRBD2. The junction had 4 bases not matched to a gene; V was cut back by 3 bases and J by 6 bases. The CDR3 is made up of 14 amino acids.

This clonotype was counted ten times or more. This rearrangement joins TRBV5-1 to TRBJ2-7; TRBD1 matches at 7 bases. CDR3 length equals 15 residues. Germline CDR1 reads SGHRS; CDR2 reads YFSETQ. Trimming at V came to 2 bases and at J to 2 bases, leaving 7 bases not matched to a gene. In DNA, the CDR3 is TGCGCCAGCAGCTTCGAACAGGGGACCCCCTACGAGCAGTACTTC. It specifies CASSFEQGTPYEQYF.

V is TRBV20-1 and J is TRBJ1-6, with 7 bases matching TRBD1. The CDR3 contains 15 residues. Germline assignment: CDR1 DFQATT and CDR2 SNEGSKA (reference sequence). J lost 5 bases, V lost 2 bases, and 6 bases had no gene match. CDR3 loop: CSARPPGTDNSPLHF. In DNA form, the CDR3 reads TGCAGTGCTAGACCTCCCGGGACAGATAATTCACCCCTCCACTTT.

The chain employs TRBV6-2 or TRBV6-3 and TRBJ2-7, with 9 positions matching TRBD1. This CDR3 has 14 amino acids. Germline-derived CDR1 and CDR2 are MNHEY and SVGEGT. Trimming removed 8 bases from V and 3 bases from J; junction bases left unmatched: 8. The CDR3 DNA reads TGTGCCAGCGGTCGGACAGGGGCCCTCTACGAGCAGTACTTC. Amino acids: CASGRTGALYEQYF.

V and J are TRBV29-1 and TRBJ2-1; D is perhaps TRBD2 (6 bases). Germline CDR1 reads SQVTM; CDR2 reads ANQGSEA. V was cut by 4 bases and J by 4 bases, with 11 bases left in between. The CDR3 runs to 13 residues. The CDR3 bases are TGCAGCGTTGGGATAGCGGATTACAATGAGCAGTTCTTC. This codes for CSVGIADYNEQFF.